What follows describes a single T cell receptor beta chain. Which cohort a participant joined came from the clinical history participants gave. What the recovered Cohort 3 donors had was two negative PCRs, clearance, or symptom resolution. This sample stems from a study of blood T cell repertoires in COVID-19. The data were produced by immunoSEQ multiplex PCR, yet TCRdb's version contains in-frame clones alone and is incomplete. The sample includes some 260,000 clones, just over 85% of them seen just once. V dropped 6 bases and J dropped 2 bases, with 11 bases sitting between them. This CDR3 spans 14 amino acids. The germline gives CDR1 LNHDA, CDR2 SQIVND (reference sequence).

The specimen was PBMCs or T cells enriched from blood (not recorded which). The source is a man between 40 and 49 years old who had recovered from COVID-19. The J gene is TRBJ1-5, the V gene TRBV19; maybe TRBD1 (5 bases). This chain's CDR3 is CASRGGGGNQPQHF. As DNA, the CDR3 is TGTGCCAGTAGGGGGGGTGGTGGCAATCAGCCCCAGCATTTT.